The clone carrying this T cell receptor (beta chain) was counted at least ten times. TCRdb re-called the multiplex PCR reads through MiXCR, storing one row per CDR3 protein. This sample has around 25,000 distinct CDR3 sequences, with less than 25% found just once. This entry comes from a study of breast tumors, draining lymph nodes, adjacent tissues. This CDR3 has 11 residues. Germline loops: CDR1 ENHRY, CDR2 SYGVKD. Trimming removed 7 bases at V and 7 bases at J, with 8 bases between. The specimen was breast tumor tissue. This chain uses TRBV10-3 with TRBJ2-1; D gene unclear. The clonotype originates from a female donor with breast cancer. Some clones in this sample may be carry-over from other donors' samples. CDR3 region: CAITGENEQFF. The CDR3 nucleotides read TGTGCCATCACTGGAGAGAATGAGCAGTTCTTC.